The 9 T cell receptor beta chains in this list originate from one sample, sequenced in a study of identifying expanded T cells in peripheral blood. Profiled with immunoSEQ multiplex PCR; TCRdb holds only in-frame clones, not every one. The sample holds about 80,000 clones, 80% to 85% seen once. Sequenced: blood. These receptor sequences come from a person between 18 and 70 years old in good health.

V usage is TRBV5-4 and J usage is TRBJ1-3; the D gene is possibly TRBD1 (6 bases). Per the germline V gene, CDR1 is SGHNT and CDR2 is YYREEE (reference sequence). This CDR3 is 17 amino acids long. V was cut by 4 bases and J by 0 bases, with 17 bases left in between. CDR3 region: CASSQADRTSSGNTIYF. DNA for the CDR3: TGTGCCAGCAGCCAGGCCGACAGGACCAGCTCTGGAAACACCATATATTTT.

This clone was seen only a few times. The chain recombines TRBV7-9 with TRBJ1-5; D gene uncertain. Germline CDR1 is SEHNR and CDR2 is FQNEAQ (reference sequence). The CDR3 consists of 14 residues. Trimming shortened V by 1 base and J by 0 bases, and 4 bases separated the two germline ends. The CDR3 reads CASSLGNSNQPQHF. The CDR3 region has the DNA TGTGCCAGCAGCTTAGGCAATAGCAATCAGCCCCAGCATTTT.

The V gene is TRBV6-5, the J gene TRBJ2-7; 9 nucleotides match TRBD1. Germline CDR1 is MNHEY and CDR2 is SVGAGI. V shed 4 bases, J shed 3 bases, and the junction held 7 bases outside the gene matches. There are 15 residues in the CDR3. The CDR3 DNA reads as TGTGCCAGCAGTTCAACCGGGACAGGGCTCTACGAGCAGTACTTC. Its protein is CASSSTGTGLYEQYF.

This chain uses TRBV20-1 with TRBJ2-5, with D unresolved. The CDR3 sequence is 11 residues long. V gave up 2 bases and J gave up 5 bases, with 6 bases separating them. Germline V lookup: CDR1 DFQATT, CDR2 SNEGSKA (reference sequence). The CDR3 DNA follows: TGCAGTGCTAGACAGTTGGAGACCCAGTACTTC. It translates to CSARQLETQYF.

The rearrangement links TRBV6-6 to TRBJ2-7; TRBD1 matches at 11 bases. Looked up from germline, CDR1 is MNHNY and CDR2 is SVGAGI (reference sequence). There are 16 residues in the CDR3. J was trimmed by 4 bases and V by 2 bases; bases with no gene match: 7. As DNA, the CDR3 is TGTGCCAGCAGTTACCACACCGGGACAGGGGGATACGAGCAGTACTTC. It encodes CASSYHTGTGGYEQYF.

V usage is TRBV27 and J usage is TRBJ1-5, with D possibly being TRBD1 (5 bases). The CDR3 sequence is 17 residues long. The V gene lost 2 bases and the J gene lost 2 bases, with 16 bases spanning the gap. Germline assignment: CDR1 MNHEY and CDR2 SMNVEV (reference sequence). The CDR3 DNA reads TGTGCCAGCAGTTTAGGGGGAAGAGCGGTGGGCAATCAGCCCCAGCATTTT. This encodes CASSLGGRAVGNQPQHF.

The CDR3 loop is CASSQEADNSGYTF. CDR3 sequence (DNA): TGTGCCAGCAGCCAAGAGGCGGACAATAGTGGCTACACCTTC. The genes are TRBV4-2 and TRBJ1-2; D possibly corresponds to TRBD1 (5 bases). The CDR3 spans 14 residues. Per germline, CDR1 LGHNA and CDR2 YNFKEQ. Trimming took off 0 bases at V and 7 bases at J, with 12 bases between the two ends.

The CDR3 bases are TGTGCCAGCAGTTCTCGGGACGGACTTAGCAATCAGCCCCAGCATTTT. Residues: CASSSRDGLSNQPQHF. The chain has TRBV27 and TRBJ1-5; D is perhaps TRBD1 (5 bases). Trimming took 4 bases from V and 0 from J, leaving 13 bases between them. CDR1 is MNHEY, CDR2 SMNVEV, per germline (reference sequence). CDR3 length: 16 amino acids.

The V gene is TRBV6-1, the J gene TRBJ1-4; 10 nucleotides match TRBD1. Unmatched junction bases numbered 9, after V lost 6 bases and J lost 5 bases. This CDR3 is 16 amino acids long. Looked up from germline, CDR1 is MNHNS and CDR2 is SASEGT. The CDR3 DNA reads TGTGCCAGCAGCGAAAATCCGGGACAGGGGAATGAAAAACTGTTTTTT. This translates into CASSENPGQGNEKLFF.